The 12 T cell receptor beta chains in this list originate from one sample, sequenced in a study of cytomegalovirus exposure and HLA in healthy donors (TCRdb year 2017). The library was generated by the immunoSEQ multiplex PCR assay. The multiplex PCR relied on a mix of 60 forward primers for TCR Vbeta segments and 13 reverse primers for TCR Jbeta segments. Sourced from immuneACCESS, this table was stored by TCRdb with only in-frame sequences that have V and J called. A share of the clones is absent; for the studies checked, an unresolved V gene accounts for under half, and the remainder has no known explanation. The sample table holds fewer than 130,000 clones. About 0.59% of the sample is taken by the ten largest. Sequencing used PBMCs. The receptors come from a man in his fifties in good health and CMV-seronegative.

CDR3: CASSPPAQGAPTEAFF. The CDR3 DNA sequence: TGTGCCAGCAGCCCACCTGCACAGGGGGCACCCACTGAAGCTTTCTTT. This sequence joins TRBV9 and TRBJ1-1, with TRBD1 matching 9 bases. This CDR3 region has 16 residues. Germline V gene sequence: CDR1 SGDLS, CDR2 YYNGEE. The J segment lost 4 bases and the V segment lost 4 bases, leaving 11 bases of the junction unmatched. Using reference TRBV9 and TRBJ1-1 for the parts outside the CDR3, the full variable domain is DSGVTQTPKHLITATGQRVTLRCSPRSGDLSVYWYQQSLDQGLQFLIQYYNGEERAKGNILERFSAQQFPDLHSELNLSSLELGDSALYFCASSPPAQGAPTEAFFGQGTRLTVV.

The chain is built from TRBV18 and TRBJ1-5; D perhaps matches TRBD1 (6 bases). V lost 2 bases, J lost 5 bases, and 10 bases lay in between. CDR3 size: 14 residues. Germline V gives CDR1 KGHSH, CDR2 LQKENI. The CDR3 DNA reads TGTGCCAGCTCACCAGGGACATATTATCAGCCCCAGCATTTT. Translated, it gives CASSPGTYYQPQHF.

The chain joins TRBV19 to TRBJ1-2; D is perhaps TRBD1 (5 bases). CDR3 length: 14 residues. Per germline, CDR1 LNHDA and CDR2 SQIVND (reference sequence). V lost 5 bases and J 2 bases, leaving 12 bases between the germline ends. CDR3 loop: CASSAQGPNYGYTF. CDR3 DNA sequence: TGTGCCAGTAGTGCCCAGGGCCCCAACTATGGCTACACCTTC.

The chain employs TRBV19 and TRBJ1-3, with D uncertain. The CDR3 sequence is 15 residues long. Trimming removed 3 bases at V and 5 bases at J, with 14 bases between. CDR1 and CDR2 from the germline V gene are LNHDA and SQIVND (reference sequence). In DNA form, the CDR3 reads TGTGCCAGTAGTATGAACTTCGGTGAAAGAAACACCATATATTTT. Translated, it gives CASSMNFGERNTIYF.

The V call is TRBV5-1, the J call TRBJ2-4; 10 bases agree with TRBD1. Germline V gives CDR1 SGHRS, CDR2 YFSETQ. The CDR3 totals 16 residues. After removal of 4 bases from V and 0 bases from J, the junction contained 4 bases not matched to a gene. CDR3 sequence reads: CASSLGTGVAKNIQYF. CDR3 in DNA: TGCGCCAGCAGCCTCGGGACAGGGGTAGCCAAAAACATTCAGTACTTC.

This chain connects TRBV6-5 to TRBJ2-2, with 7 nucleotides matching TRBD1. Germline V gene sequence: CDR1 MNHEY, CDR2 SVGAGI. This CDR3 has 14 residues. V trimming: 7 bases; J trimming: 6 bases; junction bases outside the gene matches: 8. DNA of the CDR3: TGTGCCAGCAAGAGGATGACAGGGTCCGGGGAGCTGTTTTTT. Its translation: CASKRMTGSGELFF.

This chain connects TRBV7-9 to TRBJ2-1; D is perhaps TRBD2 (5 bases). This CDR3 comprises 15 residues. Trimming cost V 1 base and J 8 bases, with 15 bases left between them. The germline gives CDR1 SEHNR, CDR2 FQNEAQ (reference sequence). Here the CDR3 DNA reads TGTGCCAGCAGCTTAGAACCCAAACCCGGGGATGAGCAGTTCTTC. It is translated as CASSLEPKPGDEQFF.

The chain carries TRBV7-9 and TRBJ2-2; 10 nucleotides line up with TRBD2. This CDR3 region has 16 residues. Germline-derived CDR1 and CDR2 are SEHNR and FQNEAQ (reference sequence). J gave up 4 bases and V 5 bases, and 7 bases lay outside the gene matches. The CDR3 protein is CASSPGLAVATGELFF. Here the CDR3 DNA reads TGTGCCAGCAGCCCCGGACTAGCGGTCGCCACCGGGGAGCTGTTTTTT.

The chain combines TRBV10-3 with TRBJ2-5, with a tentative D call TRBD2 (5 bases). Looked up from germline, CDR1 is ENHRY and CDR2 is SYGVKD. The CDR3 is 14 amino acids. V lost 0 bases, J lost 4 bases, and 9 bases lay in between. The chain's CDR3 is CAISESRVGETQYF. DNA of the CDR3: TGTGCCATCAGTGAGTCGAGGGTCGGAGAGACCCAGTACTTC.

The V gene is TRBV2, the J gene TRBJ1-2; 9 bases line up with TRBD1. Trimming cost V 4 bases and J 6 bases; bases outside gene matches: 9. Germline V gene sequence: CDR1 SNHLY, CDR2 FYNNEI. The CDR3 is 15 amino acids. As DNA, the CDR3 is TGTGCCAGCAGTGTGGGGGACAGGGTAGGCGATGGCTACACCTTC. Translation gives CASSVGDRVGDGYTF.

The chain links TRBV18 to TRBJ1-4; 9 nucleotides match TRBD1. The germline gives CDR1 KGHSH, CDR2 LQKENI. This CDR3 has 16 amino acids. Losses at the gene ends were 3 bases for V and 6 bases for J; bases not matched to a gene: 8. The CDR3 sequence is CASSPQTGGSYEKLFF. As DNA, the CDR3 is TGTGCCAGCTCACCTCAGACAGGGGGTAGTTATGAAAAACTGTTTTTT.

CDR3 sequence (DNA): TGTGCCAGCAGCTTATTGGGCATCGTGAACACTGAAGCTTTCTTT. This sequence encodes CASSLLGIVNTEAFF. V is TRBV7-6 and J is TRBJ1-1; D gene uncertain. The CDR3 spans 15 residues. Germline-derived CDR1 and CDR2 are SGHVS and FNYEAQ. The V and J ends lost 2 bases and 0 bases respectively, with 10 bases between them.